This T cell receptor (beta chain) originates from a study of post-analysis software for immune sequencing data. Broader study findings: The five TRBV segments detected at higher frequency in patients than in controls included TRBV5-6, TRBV5-1 and TRBV20-1. Multiple sclerosis was associated with a significant reduction in normalized Chao1 diversity relative to controls.

TCR beta libraries were prepared from cDNA with unique molecular identifiers. Each CDR3 protein gets one entry after TCRdb re-called the PCR reads with MiXCR. The sample holds some 160,000 distinct CDR3 sequences, roughly 40% seen once. As concerns this clonotype: Its antigen is unidentified.

Trimming took off 0 bases at V and 8 bases at J, with 7 bases between the two ends. The length of the CDR3 is 12 residues. Germline V gives CDR1 SGHRS, CDR2 YFSETQ. Sequenced material: blood, taken after autologous hematopoietic stem cell transplantation. The clonotype was recovered from a girl between 5 and 17 years old with multiple sclerosis. V and J are TRBV5-1 and TRBJ2-3; unclear D gene. This CDR3 is CASSLDGSTQYF. CDR3 in DNA: TGCGCCAGCAGCTTGGATGGTTCTACGCAGTATTTT.